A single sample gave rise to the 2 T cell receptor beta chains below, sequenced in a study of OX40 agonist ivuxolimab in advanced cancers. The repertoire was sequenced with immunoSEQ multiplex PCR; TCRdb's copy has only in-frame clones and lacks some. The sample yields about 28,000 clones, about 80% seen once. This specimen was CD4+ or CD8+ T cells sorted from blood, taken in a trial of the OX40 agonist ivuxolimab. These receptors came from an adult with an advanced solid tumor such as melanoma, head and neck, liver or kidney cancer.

CDR3 nucleotide sequence: TGTGCCAGCATGCTACCGGGAGGCCGGGCAGATACGCAGTATTTT. Encoded protein: CASMLPGGRADTQYF. The chain has TRBV2 and TRBJ2-3, with 7 bases lining up with TRBD2. Looked up from germline, CDR1 is SNHLY and CDR2 is FYNNEI. V was clipped by 7 bases and J by 4 bases; unmatched bases: 11. CDR3 length equals 15 residues. Drawing the rest from reference TRBV2 and TRBJ2-3, the complete variable domain is EPEVTQTPSHQVTQMGQEVILRCVPISNHLYFYWYRQILGQKVEFLVSFYNNEISEKSEIFDDQFSVERPDGSNFTLKIRSTKLEDSAMYFCASMLPGGRADTQYFGPGTRLTVL.

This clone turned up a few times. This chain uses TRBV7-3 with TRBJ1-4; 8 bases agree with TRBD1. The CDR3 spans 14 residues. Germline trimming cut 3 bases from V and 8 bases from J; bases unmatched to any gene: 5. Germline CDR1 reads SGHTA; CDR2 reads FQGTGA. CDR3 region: CASSFGQGKEKLFF. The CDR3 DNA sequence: TGTGCCAGCAGCTTCGGACAGGGAAAGGAAAAACTGTTTTTT.